This is a list of T cell receptor beta chains from one sample in a study of T cells in Graves' hyperthyroidism and ophthalmopathy. TCRdb called the multiplex PCR reads again in MiXCR, with one record for every CDR3 protein. This table has some 300,000 distinct CDR3 sequences, approximately 12% appearing once. The sequenced sample was blood. The receptors originated from a young woman with Graves' hyperthyroidism that later progressed to Graves' ophthalmopathy. Both conserved end residues are part of each CDR3. D genes are given only for firm matches. Expanded clones get a size class; other rows say once, few or many, or leave the size out.

abundance	d_gene	j_gene	v_gene	CDR3aa	CDR3nt
many	.	TRBJ1-1	TRBV19	CASSSLGAAGRAFF	TGTGCCAGTAGTTCCCTCGGCGCGGCGGGTAGAGCTTTCTTT
.	TRBD1	TRBJ2-5	TRBV28	CASSTPGQGYQETQYF	TGTGCCAGCAGTACGCCGGGACAGGGGTACCAAGAGACCCAGTACTTC
many	.	TRBJ1-1	TRBV6-5	CASSYSSLRAGLNTEAFF	TGTGCCAGCAGTTACTCGAGTCTCAGGGCCGGGTTGAACACTGAAGCTTTCTTT
many	.	TRBJ1-3	TRBV28	CASSSLEVIYF	TGTGCCAGCAGTTCACTGGAGGTCATATATTTT
many	.	TRBJ2-7	TRBV28	CASSVQGLSYEQYF	TGTGCCAGCAGTGTACAGGGCCTCTCCTACGAGCAGTACTTC
.	TRBD2	TRBJ2-1	TRBV3-1	CASSPWGGGEQFF	TGTGCCAGCAGCCCCTGGGGGGGTGGCGAGCAGTTCTTC
many	TRBD1	TRBJ1-4	TRBV12-3/TRBV12-4	CASSSPGTENEKLFF	TGTGCCAGCAGTTCCCCGGGGACAGAGAATGAAAAACTGTTTTTT
few	.	TRBJ2-5	TRBV5-8	CASSHGAFQETQYF	TGTGCCAGCAGCCATGGGGCATTTCAAGAGACCCAGTACTTC
.	TRBD2	TRBJ2-3	TRBV28	CASSEYRPRLAGSTDTQYF	TGTGCCAGCAGTGAATATCGACCGAGACTAGCGGGAAGCACAGATACGCAGTATTTT
many	TRBD2	TRBJ2-7	TRBV7-9	CASSLDASGEQYF	TGTGCCAGCAGCTTAGATGCTAGCGGAGAGCAGTACTTC
many	.	TRBJ2-7	TRBV5-5	CASSLSGTDMDYYEQYF	TGTGCCAGCAGCTTAAGCGGGACAGATATGGATTATTACGAGCAGTACTTC
.	TRBD1	TRBJ1-2	TRBV14	CANSQGVNYGYTF	TGTGCCAACAGCCAGGGGGTTAACTATGGCTACACCTTC
many	.	TRBJ2-7	TRBV28	CASSSGDSKAYEQYF	TGTGCCAGCAGTTCGGGTGACTCAAAAGCCTACGAGCAGTACTTC
many	.	TRBJ2-4	TRBV12-3/TRBV12-4	CASSFGQGKNIQYF	TGTGCCAGCAGTTTTGGGCAGGGGAAAAACATTCAGTACTTC
many	.	TRBJ2-7	TRBV5-6	CASSGGTATYEQYF	TGTGCCAGCAGCGGCGGAACGGCCACCTACGAGCAGTACTTC
few	TRBD2	TRBJ2-3	TRBV11-3	CASSFGTSRGLDTQYF	TGTGCCAGCAGCTTCGGGACTAGCCGAGGATTAGATACGCAGTATTTT
few	TRBD2	TRBJ2-6	TRBV12-3/TRBV12-4	CASSFTSVKWFSGANVLTF	TGTGCCAGCAGTTTTACTAGCGTCAAATGGTTTTCTGGGGCCAACGTCCTGACTTTC
many	.	TRBJ1-5	TRBV20-1	CSARALSQPQHF	TGCAGTGCTAGAGCCCTTTCTCAGCCCCAGCATTTT
.	TRBD2	TRBJ2-5	TRBV20-1	CSARDISGRLSETQYF	TGCAGTGCTAGAGATATAAGCGGGAGGTTGAGTGAGACCCAGTACTTC
many	TRBD2	TRBJ2-7	TRBV28	CASSLWQLAGAASDEQYF	TGTGCCAGCAGTTTATGGCAACTAGCGGGAGCAGCTTCGGACGAGCAGTACTTC
.	TRBD2	TRBJ2-2	TRBV29-1	CSVEGGRYTGELFF	TGCAGCGTTGAAGGCGGGAGGTACACCGGGGAGCTGTTTTTT
many	.	TRBJ2-1	TRBV7-2	CASSPRQLYNEQFF	TGTGCCAGCAGCCCTAGACAGTTATACAATGAGCAGTTCTTC
many	.	TRBJ1-5	TRBV28	CASSFGLTWNNQPQHF	TGTGCCAGCAGTTTTGGGCTTACGTGGAATAATCAGCCCCAGCATTTT
many	TRBD2	TRBJ2-1	TRBV28	CASYSGSINEQFF	TGTGCCAGCTATAGCGGGAGCATCAATGAGCAGTTCTTC
many	.	TRBJ2-7	TRBV6-2/TRBV6-3	CASSYPRTRPTYEQYF	TGTGCCAGCAGTTACCCACGAACCCGGCCCACCTACGAGCAGTACTTC
many	.	TRBJ1-1	TRBV30	CAWSVLGFQTEAFF	TGTGCCTGGAGTGTACTTGGCTTCCAGACTGAAGCTTTCTTT
many	TRBD1	TRBJ2-7	TRBV2	CASRGQGPYEQYF	TGTGCCAGCAGGGGACAGGGCCCCTACGAGCAGTACTTC
.	.	TRBJ1-2	TRBV11-2	CASSLGLHFYGYTF	TGTGCCAGCAGCTTAGGATTGCACTTCTATGGCTACACCTTC
many	TRBD1	TRBJ1-1	TRBV27	CASSPLWGTVTEAFF	TGTGCCAGCAGTCCCTTATGGGGGACAGTCACTGAAGCTTTCTTT
many	.	TRBJ2-5	TRBV2	CASSEWTDQETQYF	TGTGCCAGCAGTGAATGGACCGACCAAGAGACCCAGTACTTC
.	.	TRBJ2-7	TRBV19	CASRGTSVVHEQYF	TGTGCCAGTAGGGGGACATCAGTGGTCCACGAGCAGTACTTC
many	.	TRBJ2-7	TRBV12-3/TRBV12-4	CASSFSTEGPYEQYF	TGTGCCAGCAGTTTCTCCACAGAAGGGCCCTACGAGCAGTACTTC
many	.	TRBJ2-3	TRBV12-3/TRBV12-4	CASRTATDTQYF	TGTGCCAGCAGGACAGCCACAGATACGCAGTATTTT
many	TRBD2	TRBJ2-1	TRBV10-3	CAISDFGARAGGYNEQFF	TGTGCCATCAGTGATTTCGGGGCTCGGGCGGGAGGCTACAATGAGCAGTTCTTC
many	.	TRBJ2-2	TRBV25-1	CASSESSDSNTGELFF	TGTGCCAGCAGTGAATCCTCGGACTCCAACACCGGGGAGCTGTTTTTT
many	.	TRBJ2-1	TRBV27	CASSLQGNEQFF	TGTGCCAGCAGTCTACAGGGAAATGAGCAGTTCTTC
.	.	TRBJ1-1	TRBV25-1	CASSEVGSRTFF	TGTGCCAGCAGTGAAGTAGGCTCACGGACTTTCTTT
many	TRBD2	TRBJ2-1	TRBV2	CASSDPSGYNEQFF	TGTGCCAGCAGTGACCCTAGCGGTTACAATGAGCAGTTCTTC
.	.	TRBJ1-2	TRBV6-2/TRBV6-3	CASGRSTGGLYGYTF	TGTGCCAGTGGACGCTCGACGGGGGGACTTTATGGCTACACCTTC
few	TRBD1	TRBJ2-7	TRBV10-2	CASGTGSLYEQYF	TGCGCCAGCGGGACAGGGTCGCTGTACGAGCAGTACTTC
many	.	TRBJ2-7	TRBV4-3	CASSQSTTSYEQYF	TGCGCCAGCAGCCAGTCGACTACCTCCTACGAGCAGTACTTC
few	.	TRBJ1-1	TRBV19	CASSSSGEAFF	TGTGCCAGTAGTTCTTCAGGGGAAGCTTTCTTT
many	TRBD1	TRBJ2-7	TRBV30	CAYRQGYEQYF	TGTGCCTATCGACAGGGGTACGAGCAGTACTTC
many	.	TRBJ1-1	TRBV27	CASRGYTEAFF	TGTGCCAGCAGGGGGTACACTGAAGCTTTCTTT
few	TRBD2	TRBJ2-4	TRBV4-3	CASSPWGGAKNIQYF	TGCGCCAGCAGCCCTTGGGGGGGGGCCAAAAACATTCAGTACTTC
many	.	TRBJ2-5	TRBV9	CASTRFNGGAEETQYF	TGTGCCAGCACCCGTTTTAATGGGGGCGCTGAAGAGACCCAGTACTTC
many	.	TRBJ2-3	TRBV6-2/TRBV6-3	CASTPGRQTTTGTQYF	TGTGCCAGCACACCGGGGAGACAGACGACTACGGGTACGCAGTATTTT
many	TRBD1	TRBJ2-7	TRBV18	CASSPKQGGPYEQYF	TGTGCCAGCTCACCAAAACAGGGGGGCCCCTACGAGCAGTACTTC
.	.	TRBJ1-4	TRBV7-9	CASSHLDRPNEKLFF	TGTGCCAGCAGCCACCTAGACAGACCCAATGAAAAACTGTTTTTT
.	TRBD1	TRBJ1-5	TRBV2	CASSFDRDQPQHF	TGTGCCAGCAGTTTCGACAGGGATCAGCCCCAGCATTTT
many	.	TRBJ1-5	TRBV24-1	CATSRDGNSNQPQHF	TGTGCCACCAGTCGGGACGGAAATAGCAATCAGCCCCAGCATTTT
many	TRBD2	TRBJ2-5	TRBV3-1	CASSPDIAGELETQYF	TGTGCCAGCAGCCCCGACATAGCGGGAGAGTTAGAGACCCAGTACTTC
many	.	TRBJ1-1	TRBV30	CAWRPTRNTEAFF	TGTGCCTGGAGGCCGACACGGAACACTGAAGCTTTCTTT